This T cell receptor beta chain came from a study of CD8 T cells in ankylosing spondylitis. Overall study results and limits: Characteristic, it appeared, of ankylosing spondylitis blood was a TCR beta motif of seven or eight highly homologous variants. Before this, some motif variants had been reported in reactive arthritis synovial fluid and blood. Relatively scarce in peripheral blood, disease-linked clones were CD8+.

This clonotype showed up just a few times. What it recognizes is unknown. The CDR3 has 16 amino acids. Trimming cost V 7 bases and J 0 bases; bases outside gene matches: 7. By quantitative 5'-RACE with molecular barcodes, the TCR beta libraries were made. MiXCR was run by TCRdb on the 5' RACE reads, yielding one entry per CDR3 protein. Among around 890,000 distinct CDR3 sequences listed, over 9.5% were seen once. Specimen: blood, either unsorted or a sorted T cell fraction (not recorded which). This TCR came from a male donor with ankylosing spondylitis. The V gene is TRBV12-3 or TRBV12-4, the J gene TRBJ2-2, with 8 nucleotides matching TRBD1. CDR3 loop: CASTPPGQANTGELFF. CDR3 nucleotide sequence: TGTGCCAGCACCCCACCGGGACAGGCGAACACCGGGGAGCTGTTTTTT.